The 8 T cell receptor beta chains presented below share a single source sample, sequenced in a study of T cell changes during pregnancy in multiple sclerosis. Some clones are missing from TCRdb's copy, which holds only in-frame ones; the method was immunoSEQ multiplex PCR. This sample has 40,000 to 60,000 clones, with under 95% found just once. The specimen was CD8+ T cells from peripheral blood mononuclear cells, collected in the second trimester of pregnancy. The source of these receptors is a female donor with multiple sclerosis, enrolled in a pregnancy study.

This clone occurred once. The gene calls are TRBV5-1 and TRBJ2-7; no clear D. The CDR3 consists of 14 residues. V gave up 0 bases and J gave up 2 bases, with 9 bases separating them. CDR1 is SGHRS and CDR2 is YFSETQ in the germline V gene. The CDR3 region has the DNA TGCGCCAGCAGCTTGGCCCCAGAAGCCTACGAGCAGTACTTC. Translating gives CASSLAPEAYEQYF.

This chain uses TRBV27 with TRBJ2-5; TRBD2 matches 7 bases. Germline V CDR1 and CDR2: MNHEY, SMNVEV (reference sequence). V lost 7 bases to trimming and J lost 5 bases; unmatched junction nucleotides: 10. This CDR3 is built from 14 residues. CDR3 bases: TGTGCCAGCATGCAGGACGGGAGGATGGAGACCCAGTACTTC. It specifies CASMQDGRMETQYF.

The chain employs TRBV19 and TRBJ2-2, with 15 bases matching TRBD2. CDR3 length: 20 amino acids. Germline CDR1 is LNHDA and CDR2 is SQIVND (reference sequence). V trimming: 6 bases; J trimming: 4 bases; junction bases outside the gene matches: 15. CDR3 loop: CASRPPGLAGGPAGTGELFF. The DNA of the CDR3 is TGTGCCAGTAGACCTCCCGGACTAGCGGGGGGGCCGGCGGGCACCGGGGAGCTGTTTTTT.

The chain joins TRBV6-4 to TRBJ2-3; D is perhaps TRBD2 (5 bases). V was clipped by 0 bases and J by 2 bases, with 12 bases between them. The CDR3 is made up of 16 amino acids. Germline V gene lookup returns CDR1 MRHNA and CDR2 SNTAGT. Here the CDR3 reads CASSDSLAVTTDTQYF. CDR3 nucleotides: TGTGCCAGCAGTGACTCGCTAGCAGTTACCACAGATACGCAGTATTTT.

V usage is TRBV7-3 and J usage is TRBJ1-1, with D perhaps TRBD1 (5 bases). The V end was cut by 5 bases, the J end by 8 bases, with 12 bases between. The germline gives CDR1 SGHTA, CDR2 FQGTGA. The CDR3 runs to 12 residues. CDR3 amino acids: CASSPGHVEAFF. The DNA of the CDR3 is TGTGCCAGCAGCCCTGGACACGTCGAAGCTTTCTTT.

V usage is TRBV9 and J usage is TRBJ2-1, with D unclear. This CDR3 has 12 amino acids. Germline V gene data show CDR1 as SGDLS and CDR2 as YYNGEE. Trimming removed 0 bases from V and 7 bases from J, with 5 bases in between. In nucleotides, the CDR3 is TGTGCCAGCAGCGTAGCTGCGAATGAGCAGTTCTTC. It is translated as CASSVAANEQFF.

The chain couples TRBV5-1 to TRBJ1-4; 7 bases are a match to TRBD1. The J segment lost 5 bases and the V segment lost 6 bases, leaving 10 bases of the junction unmatched. Germline values: CDR1 SGHRS, CDR2 YFSETQ. The length of the CDR3 is 15 residues. The CDR3 loop reads CASNSFGQANEKLFF. The CDR3, as DNA: TGCGCCAGCAACTCCTTCGGACAGGCGAATGAAAAACTGTTTTTT. The full variable domain, its missing parts supplied by reference TRBV5-1 and TRBJ1-4, is KAGVTQTPRYLIKTRGQQVTLSCSPISGHRSVSWYQQTPGQGLQFLFEYFSETQRNKGNFPGRFSGRQFSNSRSEMNVSTLELGDSALYLCASNSFGQANEKLFFGSGTQLSVL.

The rearrangement joins TRBV9 to TRBJ2-7; D is unclear. This CDR3 spans 13 amino acids. Per the germline V gene, CDR1 is SGDLS and CDR2 is YYNGEE. Trimming left V 0 bases short and J 5 bases short, with 9 bases between. CDR3 in amino acids: CASSVVAGDEQYF. CDR3 DNA: TGTGCCAGCAGCGTAGTGGCAGGCGACGAGCAGTACTTC.